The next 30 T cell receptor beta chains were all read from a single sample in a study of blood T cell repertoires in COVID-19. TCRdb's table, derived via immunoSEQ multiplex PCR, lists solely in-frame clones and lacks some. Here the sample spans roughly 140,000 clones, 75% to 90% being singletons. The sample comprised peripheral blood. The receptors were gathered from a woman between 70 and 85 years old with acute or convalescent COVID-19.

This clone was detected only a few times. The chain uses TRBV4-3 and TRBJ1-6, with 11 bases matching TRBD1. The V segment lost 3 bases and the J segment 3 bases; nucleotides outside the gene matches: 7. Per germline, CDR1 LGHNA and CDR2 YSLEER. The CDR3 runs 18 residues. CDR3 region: CASSQSTGTGGYNSPLHF. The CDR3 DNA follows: TGCGCCAGCAGCCAGTCGACCGGGACAGGGGGCTATAATTCACCCCTCCACTTT.

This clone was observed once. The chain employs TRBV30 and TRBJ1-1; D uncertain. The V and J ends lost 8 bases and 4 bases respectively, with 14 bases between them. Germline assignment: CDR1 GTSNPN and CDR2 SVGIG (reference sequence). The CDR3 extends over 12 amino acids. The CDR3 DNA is TGTGCCCCCCCCGGATGGGCCACTGAAGCTTTCTTT. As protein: CAPPGWATEAFF.

The CDR3 nucleotides are TGTGCCAGCAGCCGGCAGGGGCAAACTGAAGCTTTCTTT. It is translated as CASSRQGQTEAFF. The chain joins TRBV14 to TRBJ1-1, with a weak D call TRBD1 (6 bases). The germline gives CDR1 SGHDN, CDR2 FVKESK. The ends were cut back, 4 bases at V and 5 bases at J, with 11 bases in the middle. The CDR3 extends over 13 amino acids.

CDR3 amino acids: CASSSPQVNSPLHF. In DNA form, the CDR3 reads TGTGCCAGCAGCTCACCACAGGTTAATTCACCCCTCCACTTT. The rearrangement links TRBV7-2 to TRBJ1-6, with D possibly TRBD1 on 5 matching bases. There are 14 residues in the CDR3. Per germline, CDR1 SGHTA and CDR2 FQGNSA. Between the trimmed V and J ends, which lost 4 bases and 6 bases, there was a span of 10 bases.

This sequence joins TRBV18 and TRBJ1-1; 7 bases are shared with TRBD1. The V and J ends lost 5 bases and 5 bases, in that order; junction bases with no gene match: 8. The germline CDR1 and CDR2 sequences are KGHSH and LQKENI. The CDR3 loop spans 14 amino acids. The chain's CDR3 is CASSATGVRTEAFF. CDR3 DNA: TGTGCCAGCTCAGCCACAGGGGTGAGGACTGAAGCTTTCTTT.

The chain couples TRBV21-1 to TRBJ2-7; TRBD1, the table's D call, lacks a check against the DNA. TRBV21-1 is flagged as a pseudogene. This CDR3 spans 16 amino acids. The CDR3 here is CASIWGGQGESYEQYF. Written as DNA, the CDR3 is TGTGCCAGCATCTGGGGGGGACAGGGGGAATCCTACGAGCAGTACTTC.

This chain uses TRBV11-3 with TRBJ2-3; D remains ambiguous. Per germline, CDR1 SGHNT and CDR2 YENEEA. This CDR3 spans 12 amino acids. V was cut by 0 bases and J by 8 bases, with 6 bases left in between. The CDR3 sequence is CASSLDRGTQYF. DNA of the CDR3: TGTGCCAGCAGCTTAGATCGCGGTACGCAGTATTTT.

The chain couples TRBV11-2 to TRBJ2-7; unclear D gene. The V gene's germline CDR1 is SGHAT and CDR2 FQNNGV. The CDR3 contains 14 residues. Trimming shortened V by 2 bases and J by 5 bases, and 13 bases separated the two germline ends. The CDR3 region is CASSLSVGPNEQYV. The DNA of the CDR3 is TGTGCCAGCAGCTTATCGGTGGGCCCAAACGAGCAGTACGTC.

The CDR3 coding sequence is TGCGCCAGCAGCCATGTTTCCGGGACAGGAGTTAACACTGAAGCTTTCTTT. This codes for CASSHVSGTGVNTEAFF. The V call is TRBV4-1, the J call TRBJ1-1; 8 bases map to TRBD1. CDR3 size: 17 residues. V shed 3 bases and J 2 bases; nucleotides not matched to a gene: 11. Per germline, CDR1 MGHRA and CDR2 YSYEKL.

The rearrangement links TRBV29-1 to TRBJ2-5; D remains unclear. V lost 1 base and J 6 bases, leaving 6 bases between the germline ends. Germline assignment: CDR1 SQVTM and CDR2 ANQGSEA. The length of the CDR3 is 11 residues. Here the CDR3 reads CSVEGSQTQYF. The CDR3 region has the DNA TGCAGCGTTGAAGGGAGCCAGACCCAGTACTTC.

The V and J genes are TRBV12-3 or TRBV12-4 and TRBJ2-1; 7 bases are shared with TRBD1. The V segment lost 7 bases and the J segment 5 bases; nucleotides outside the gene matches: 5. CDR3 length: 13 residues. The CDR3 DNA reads TGTGCCAGCACCCAGGGACAGAACAATGAGCAGTTCTTC. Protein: CASTQGQNNEQFF.

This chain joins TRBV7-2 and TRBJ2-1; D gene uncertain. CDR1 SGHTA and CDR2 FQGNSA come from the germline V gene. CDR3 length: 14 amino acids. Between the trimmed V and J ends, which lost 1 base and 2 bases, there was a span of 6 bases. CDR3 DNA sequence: TGTGCCAGCAGCTTAGGGCAAACCTACAATGAGCAGTTCTTC. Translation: CASSLGQTYNEQFF.

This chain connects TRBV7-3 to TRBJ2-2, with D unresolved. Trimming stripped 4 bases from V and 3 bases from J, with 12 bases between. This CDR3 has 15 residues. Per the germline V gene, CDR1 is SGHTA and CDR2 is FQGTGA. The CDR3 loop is CASSSPGGDTGELFF. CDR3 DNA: TGTGCCAGCAGCTCCCCCGGCGGCGACACCGGGGAGCTGTTTTTT.

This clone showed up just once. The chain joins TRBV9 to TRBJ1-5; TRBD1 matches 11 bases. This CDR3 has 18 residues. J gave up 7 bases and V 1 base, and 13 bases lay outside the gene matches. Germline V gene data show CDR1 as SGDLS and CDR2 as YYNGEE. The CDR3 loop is CASSVFPRDRGNGQPQHF. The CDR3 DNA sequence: TGTGCCAGCAGCGTATTCCCCCGGGACAGGGGGAATGGGCAGCCCCAGCATTTT.

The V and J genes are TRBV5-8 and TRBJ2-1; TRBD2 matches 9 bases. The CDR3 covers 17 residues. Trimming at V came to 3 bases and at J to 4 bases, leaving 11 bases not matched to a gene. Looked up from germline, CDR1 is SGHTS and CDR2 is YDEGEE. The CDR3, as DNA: TGTGCCAGCAGCTGGGCTCGACTAGCGGCGTCGTACAATGAGCAGTTCTTC. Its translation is CASSWARLAASYNEQFF.

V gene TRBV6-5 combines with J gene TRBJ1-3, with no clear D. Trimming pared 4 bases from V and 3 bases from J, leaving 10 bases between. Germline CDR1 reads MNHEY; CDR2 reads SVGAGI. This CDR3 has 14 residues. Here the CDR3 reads CASSSDRVGNTIYF. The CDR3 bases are TGTGCCAGCAGTTCTGACCGGGTTGGAAACACCATATATTTT.

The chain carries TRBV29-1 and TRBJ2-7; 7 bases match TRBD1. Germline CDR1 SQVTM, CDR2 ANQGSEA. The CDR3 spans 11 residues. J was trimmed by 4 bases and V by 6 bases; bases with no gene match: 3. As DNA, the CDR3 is TGCAGCGTATGGACAGGATACGAGCAGTACGTC. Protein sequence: CSVWTGYEQYV.

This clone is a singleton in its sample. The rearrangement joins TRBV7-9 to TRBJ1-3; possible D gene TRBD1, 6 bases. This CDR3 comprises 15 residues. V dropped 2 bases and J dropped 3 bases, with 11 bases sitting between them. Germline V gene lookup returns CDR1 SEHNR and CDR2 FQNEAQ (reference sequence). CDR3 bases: TGTGCCAGCAGCTTAAACAGGGCTGGTGGAAACACCATATATTTT. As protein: CASSLNRAGGNTIYF.

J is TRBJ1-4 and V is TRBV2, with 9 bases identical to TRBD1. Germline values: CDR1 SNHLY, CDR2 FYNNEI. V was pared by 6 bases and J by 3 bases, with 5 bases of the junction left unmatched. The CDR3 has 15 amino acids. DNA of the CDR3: TGTGCCAGCAGGCAACAGGGGGCATCTAATGAAAAACTGTTTTTT. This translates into CASRQQGASNEKLFF.

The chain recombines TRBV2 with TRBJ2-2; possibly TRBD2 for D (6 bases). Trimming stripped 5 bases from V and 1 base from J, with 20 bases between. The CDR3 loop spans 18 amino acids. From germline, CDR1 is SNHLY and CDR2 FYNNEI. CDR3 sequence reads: CASSSRFGGPLNTGELFF. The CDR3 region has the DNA TGTGCCAGCAGTAGTAGGTTTGGAGGGCCCCTGAACACCGGGGAGCTGTTTTTT.

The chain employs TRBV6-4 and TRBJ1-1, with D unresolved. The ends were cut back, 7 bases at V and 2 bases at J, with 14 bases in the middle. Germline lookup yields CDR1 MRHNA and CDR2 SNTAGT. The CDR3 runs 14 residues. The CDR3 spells CASNESYRNTEAFF. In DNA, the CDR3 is TGTGCCAGCAATGAGTCTTATCGTAACACTGAAGCTTTCTTT.

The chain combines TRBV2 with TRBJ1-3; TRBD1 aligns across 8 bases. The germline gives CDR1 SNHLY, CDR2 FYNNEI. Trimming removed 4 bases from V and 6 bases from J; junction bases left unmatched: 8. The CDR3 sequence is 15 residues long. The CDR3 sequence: CASSGSGTGLNTIYF. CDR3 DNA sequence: TGTGCCAGCAGTGGTTCCGGGACAGGACTAAACACCATATATTTT. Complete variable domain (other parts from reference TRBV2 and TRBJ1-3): EPEVTQTPSHQVTQMGQEVILRCVPISNHLYFYWYRQILGQKVEFLVSFYNNEISEKSEIFDDQFSVERPDGSNFTLKIRSTKLEDSAMYFCASSGSGTGLNTIYFGEGSWLTVV.

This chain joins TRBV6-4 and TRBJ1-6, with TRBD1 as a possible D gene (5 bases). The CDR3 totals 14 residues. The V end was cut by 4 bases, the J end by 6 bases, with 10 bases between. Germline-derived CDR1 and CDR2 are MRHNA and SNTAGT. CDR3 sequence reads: CASSAQGGNSPLHF. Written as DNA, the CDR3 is TGTGCCAGCAGTGCGCAGGGCGGTAATTCACCCCTCCACTTT.

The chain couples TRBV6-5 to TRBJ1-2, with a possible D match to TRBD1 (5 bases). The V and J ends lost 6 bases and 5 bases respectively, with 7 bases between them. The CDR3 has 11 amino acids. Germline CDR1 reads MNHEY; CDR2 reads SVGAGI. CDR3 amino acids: CASRAGYGYTF. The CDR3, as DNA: TGTGCCAGCAGGGCAGGGTATGGCTACACCTTC.

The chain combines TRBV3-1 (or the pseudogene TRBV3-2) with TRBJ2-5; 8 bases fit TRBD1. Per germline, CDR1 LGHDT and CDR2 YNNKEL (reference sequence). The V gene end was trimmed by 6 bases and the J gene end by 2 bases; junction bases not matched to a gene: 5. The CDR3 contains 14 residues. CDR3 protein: CASRIQGGQETQYF. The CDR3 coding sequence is TGTGCCAGCAGGATACAGGGGGGTCAAGAGACCCAGTACTTC.

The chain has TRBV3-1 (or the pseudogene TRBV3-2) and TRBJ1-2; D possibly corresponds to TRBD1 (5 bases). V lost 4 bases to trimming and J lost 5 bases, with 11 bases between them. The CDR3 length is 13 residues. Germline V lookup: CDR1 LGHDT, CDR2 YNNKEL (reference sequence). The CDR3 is CASSRTRGYGYTF. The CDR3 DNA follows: TGTGCCAGCAGCCGCACCCGGGGGTATGGCTACACCTTC.

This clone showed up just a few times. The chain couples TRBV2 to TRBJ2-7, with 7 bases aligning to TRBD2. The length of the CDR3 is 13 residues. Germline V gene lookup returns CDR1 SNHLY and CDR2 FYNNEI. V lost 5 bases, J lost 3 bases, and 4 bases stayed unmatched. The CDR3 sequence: CASSFGLGYEQYV. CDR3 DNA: TGTGCCAGCAGTTTCGGACTAGGCTACGAGCAGTACGTC.

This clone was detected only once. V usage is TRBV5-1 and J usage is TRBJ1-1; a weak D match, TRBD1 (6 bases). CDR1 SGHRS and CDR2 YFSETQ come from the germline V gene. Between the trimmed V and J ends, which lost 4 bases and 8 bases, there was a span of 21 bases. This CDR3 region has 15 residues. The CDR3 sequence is CASSALGALGGEAFF. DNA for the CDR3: TGCGCCAGCAGCGCGCTGGGGGCCCTTGGAGGAGAAGCTTTCTTT.

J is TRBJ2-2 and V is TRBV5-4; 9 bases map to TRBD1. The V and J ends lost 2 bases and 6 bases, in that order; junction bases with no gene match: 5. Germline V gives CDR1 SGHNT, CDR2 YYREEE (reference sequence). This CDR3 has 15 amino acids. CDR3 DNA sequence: TGTGCCAGCAGCTTAGGGACAGGGAAAGCCGGGGAGCTGTTTTTT. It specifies CASSLGTGKAGELFF. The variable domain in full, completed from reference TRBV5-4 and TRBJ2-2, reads ETGVTQSPTHLIKTRGQQVTLRCSSQSGHNTVSWYQQALGQGPQFIFQYYREEENGRGNFPPRFSGLQFPNYSSELNVNALELDDSALYLCASSLGTGKAGELFFGEGSRLTVL.

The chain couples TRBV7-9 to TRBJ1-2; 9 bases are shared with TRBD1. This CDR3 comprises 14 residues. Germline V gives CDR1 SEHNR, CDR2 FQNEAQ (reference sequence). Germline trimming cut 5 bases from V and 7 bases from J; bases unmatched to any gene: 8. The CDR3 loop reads CASSPGQGSGGYTF. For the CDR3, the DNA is TGTGCCAGCAGCCCGGGACAGGGCTCGGGTGGCTACACCTTC.